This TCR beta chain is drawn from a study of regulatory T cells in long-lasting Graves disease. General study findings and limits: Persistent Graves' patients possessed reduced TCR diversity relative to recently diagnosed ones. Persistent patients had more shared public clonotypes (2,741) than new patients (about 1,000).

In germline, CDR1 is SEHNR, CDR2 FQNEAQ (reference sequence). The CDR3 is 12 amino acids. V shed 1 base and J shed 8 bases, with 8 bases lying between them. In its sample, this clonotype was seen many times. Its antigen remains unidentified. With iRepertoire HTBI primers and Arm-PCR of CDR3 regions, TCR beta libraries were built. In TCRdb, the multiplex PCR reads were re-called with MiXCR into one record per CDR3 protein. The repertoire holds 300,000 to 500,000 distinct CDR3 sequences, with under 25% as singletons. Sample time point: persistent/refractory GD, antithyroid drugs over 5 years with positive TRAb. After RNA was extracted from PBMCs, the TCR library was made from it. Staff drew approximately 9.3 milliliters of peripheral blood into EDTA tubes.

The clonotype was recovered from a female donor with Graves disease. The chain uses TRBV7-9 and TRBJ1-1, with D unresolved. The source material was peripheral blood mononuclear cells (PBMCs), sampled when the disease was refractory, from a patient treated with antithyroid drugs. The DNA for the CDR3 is TGTGCCAGCAGCTTAGATCCGCCCGAAGCTTTCTTT. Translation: CASSLDPPEAFF.